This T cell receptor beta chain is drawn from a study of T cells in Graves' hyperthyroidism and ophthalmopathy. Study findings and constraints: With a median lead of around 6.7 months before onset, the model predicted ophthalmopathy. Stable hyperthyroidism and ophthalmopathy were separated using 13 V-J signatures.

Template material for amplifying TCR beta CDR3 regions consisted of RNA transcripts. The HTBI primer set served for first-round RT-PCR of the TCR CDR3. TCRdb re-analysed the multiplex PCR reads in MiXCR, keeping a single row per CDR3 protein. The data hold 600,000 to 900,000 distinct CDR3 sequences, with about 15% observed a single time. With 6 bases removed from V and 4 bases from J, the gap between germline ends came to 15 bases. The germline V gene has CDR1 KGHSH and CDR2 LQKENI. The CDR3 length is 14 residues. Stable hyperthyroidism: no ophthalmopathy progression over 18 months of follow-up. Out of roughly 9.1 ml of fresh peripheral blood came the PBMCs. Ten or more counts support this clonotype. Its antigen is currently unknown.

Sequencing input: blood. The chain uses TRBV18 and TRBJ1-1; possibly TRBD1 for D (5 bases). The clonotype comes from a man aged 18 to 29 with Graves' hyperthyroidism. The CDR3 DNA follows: TGTGCCAGCTCGCGGGGGGGTGCGAGCACTGAAGCTTTCTTT. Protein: CASSRGGASTEAFF.